The clone carrying this T cell receptor (beta chain) was observed a few times. Using its own MiXCR run on the 5' RACE reads, TCRdb lists one record per CDR3 protein. The sample shows just under 600,000 distinct CDR3 sequences, around an eighth of them seen only once. The record originates from a study of T cells after yellow fever vaccination. The length of the CDR3 is 19 residues. V was pared by 4 bases and J by 6 bases, with 17 bases of the junction left unmatched. Germline assignment: CDR1 MNHEY and CDR2 SMNVEV (reference sequence). The source is a man aged 30 to 45 who received the YFV17D yellow fever vaccine. The V call is TRBV27, the J call TRBJ2-1; 11 nucleotides agree with TRBD2. This specimen was PBMCs, taken on the day of the yellow fever booster vaccination. The CDR3 sequence is CASSSEPFQLAGDSNEQFF. CDR3 DNA: TGTGCCAGCAGTTCCGAGCCATTCCAACTAGCGGGAGATTCCAATGAGCAGTTCTTC.